The present entry profiles one T cell receptor (beta chain) with its context. What it binds is unknown. This record belongs to a study of T cell responses to AZD1222 COVID-19 vaccine. The study, taken as a whole, reports: It should be noted that donors were predominantly white British and more often female, and clonal diversity was possibly underestimated. Baseline testing showed seropositivity in only a handful of AZD1222 recipients.

The assay was immunoSEQ multiplex PCR, and TCRdb's table has in-frame clones only and misses some. The sample consists of 90,000 to 100,000 clones, around 90% of them appearing once. This CDR3 region has 12 residues. Germline assignment: CDR1 GTSNPN and CDR2 SVGIG (reference sequence). The V and J ends lost 0 bases and 4 bases respectively, with 7 bases between them. The receptor was isolated from an adult in good health. The chain has TRBV30 and TRBJ2-7; D is possibly TRBD2 (6 bases). The specimen was peripheral blood, collected on day 0 of AZD1222 vaccination. CDR3 sequence: CAWSVAGYEQYF. The CDR3 nucleotides read TGTGCCTGGAGTGTTGCGGGGTACGAGCAGTACTTC.